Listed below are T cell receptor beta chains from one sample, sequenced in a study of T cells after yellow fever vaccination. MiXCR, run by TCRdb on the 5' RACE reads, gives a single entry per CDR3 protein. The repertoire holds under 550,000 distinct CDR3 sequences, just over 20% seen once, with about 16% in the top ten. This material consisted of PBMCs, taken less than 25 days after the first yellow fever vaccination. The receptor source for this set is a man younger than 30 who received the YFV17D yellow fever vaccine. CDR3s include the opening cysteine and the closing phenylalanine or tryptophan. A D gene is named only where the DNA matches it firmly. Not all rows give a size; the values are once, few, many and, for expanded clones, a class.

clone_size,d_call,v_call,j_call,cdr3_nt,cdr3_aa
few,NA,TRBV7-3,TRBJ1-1,TGTGCCAGCGCTCAGGGCCGGAACACTGAAGCTTTCTTT,CASAQGRNTEAFF
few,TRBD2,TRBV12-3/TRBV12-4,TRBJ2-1,TGTGCCAGCAGTGCGCTTCCTGGGCGGGGGAGCTCCTACAATGAGCAGTTCTTC,CASSALPGRGSSYNEQFF
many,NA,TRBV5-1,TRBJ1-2,TGCGCCAGCAGCTACGACAGGCGGGGCTACACCTTC,CASSYDRRGYTF
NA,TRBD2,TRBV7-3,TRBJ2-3,TGTGCCAGCAGTACTAGCGGGGGAGATACGCAGTATTTT,CASSTSGGDTQYF
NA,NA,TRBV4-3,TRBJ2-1,TGCGCCAGCAGCCAAGTGTTTCCAGGGATGGGGGATGAGCAGTTCTTC,CASSQVFPGMGDEQFF
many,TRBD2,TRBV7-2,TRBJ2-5,TGTGCCAGCAGCCCCCGGGGAGGCGGGGGGTACCAAGAGACCCAGTACTTC,CASSPRGGGGYQETQYF
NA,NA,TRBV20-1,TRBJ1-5,TGCAGTGCTAGAGAAGTGCAGGGAGGACAGCCCCAGCATTTT,CSAREVQGGQPQHF
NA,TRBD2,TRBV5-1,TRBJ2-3,TGCGCCAGCAGCAAGAACCTAGCGGGGGGGACAGATACGCAGTATTTT,CASSKNLAGGTDTQYF
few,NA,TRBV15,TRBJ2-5,TGTGCCACCAGCGCCCGTATAGGGACCCAGTACTTC,CATSARIGTQYF
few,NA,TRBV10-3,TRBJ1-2,TGTGCCATCAGCGCCGGGACGGACTATGGCTACACCTTC,CAISAGTDYGYTF
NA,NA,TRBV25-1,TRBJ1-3,TGTGCCAGCAGTGCTATTGGGACCGAAATATATTTT,CASSAIGTEIYF
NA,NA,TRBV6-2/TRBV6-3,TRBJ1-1,TGTGCCAGTGAAGCTTTTACCAGGGGCAACACTGAAGCTTTCTTT,CASEAFTRGNTEAFF
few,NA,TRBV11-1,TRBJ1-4,TGTGCCAGCAGCTTAGGGATTTCAGGACCAACTAATGAAAAACTGTTTTTT,CASSLGISGPTNEKLFF
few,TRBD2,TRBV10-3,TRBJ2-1,TGTGCCATCAGTGAGGCTCCGGGACTAGCGGGATGGAAGTTCTTC,CAISEAPGLAGWKFF
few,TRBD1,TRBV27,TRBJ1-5,TGTGCCAGCAGCGGGACAGGGGGCTATCAGCCCCAGCATTTT,CASSGTGGYQPQHF
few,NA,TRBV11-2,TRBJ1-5,TGTGCCAGCAGCTTAGTGGAGGATCAGCCCCAGCATTTT,CASSLVEDQPQHF
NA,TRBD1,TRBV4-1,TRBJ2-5,TGCGCCAGCAGCCAAGCCAACAGGGGAGAGACCCAGTACTTC,CASSQANRGETQYF
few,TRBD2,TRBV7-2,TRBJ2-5,TGTGCCAGCAGCTTATGGACTAGCGGGGGTCTCCAAGAGACCCAGTACTTC,CASSLWTSGGLQETQYF
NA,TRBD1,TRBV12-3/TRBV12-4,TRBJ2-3,TGTGCCAGCAGGGACAGGGGGACCACAGATACGCAGTATTTT,CASRDRGTTDTQYF
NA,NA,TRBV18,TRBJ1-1,TGTGCCAGCTCACCACACCCGAACACTGAAGCTTTCTTT,CASSPHPNTEAFF
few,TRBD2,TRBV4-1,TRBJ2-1,TGCGCCAGCAGCCAAGACGCGGGGGGGACCTCCTACAATGAGCAGTTCTTC,CASSQDAGGTSYNEQFF
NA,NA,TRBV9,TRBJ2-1,TGTGCCAGCAGCGTAGAGGGAGCCGGAGGGCAGTTCTTC,CASSVEGAGGQFF
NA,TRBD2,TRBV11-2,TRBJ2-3,TGTGCCAGCAGCCCGGGGACTAGCGGGGAAGATACGCAGTATTTT,CASSPGTSGEDTQYF
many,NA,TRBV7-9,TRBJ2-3,TGTGCCAGCGGAAGACCCCCTAGCACAGATACGCAGTATTTT,CASGRPPSTDTQYF
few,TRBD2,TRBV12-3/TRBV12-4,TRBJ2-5,TGTGCCAGCAGCCCCTGGGTAGCGGGGTCAGAGACCCAGTACTTC,CASSPWVAGSETQYF
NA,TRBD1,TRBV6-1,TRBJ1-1,TGTGCCAGCACCGAAGCGGGACAGGGGAACACTGAAGCTTTCTTT,CASTEAGQGNTEAFF
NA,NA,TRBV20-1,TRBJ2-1,TGCAGTGCTAGAGATCAAGATTTC,CSARDQDF
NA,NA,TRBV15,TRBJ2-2,TGTGCCACCAGCAGAACCCTCCGCGCAGGGAAAAACACCGGGGAGCTGTTTTTT,CATSRTLRAGKNTGELFF
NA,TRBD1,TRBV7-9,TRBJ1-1,TGTGCCAGCAGCTTTGGGGGACAGGATAACACTGAAGCTTTCTTT,CASSFGGQDNTEAFF
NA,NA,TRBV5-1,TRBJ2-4,TGCGCCAGCGCCGGTTCACCACGGTCAAAGATTCAGTACTTC,CASAGSPRSKIQYF
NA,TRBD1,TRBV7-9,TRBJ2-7,TGTGCCAGCAGCCGCACGACAGGGGGCTACGAGCAGTACTTC,CASSRTTGGYEQYF
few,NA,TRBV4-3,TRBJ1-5,TGCGCCAGCAGCCAAGACAGACGGGCAGAGCCCCAGCATTTT,CASSQDRRAEPQHF
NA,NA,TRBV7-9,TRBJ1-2,TGTGCCAGCAGCGGCCCTTGGGACGGAGGAAATGGCTACACCTTC,CASSGPWDGGNGYTF
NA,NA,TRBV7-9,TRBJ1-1,TGTGCCAGCAGCTTAGCGCTGTCTATAACCACTGAAGCTTTCTTT,CASSLALSITTEAFF
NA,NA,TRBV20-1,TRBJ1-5,TGCAGTGCTAGAGGGGGCGAGTACAATCAGCCCCAGCATTTT,CSARGGEYNQPQHF
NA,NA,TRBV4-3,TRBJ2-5,TGCGCCAGCAGCCAGGCAGAATGGGGAGAGACCCAGTACTTC,CASSQAEWGETQYF
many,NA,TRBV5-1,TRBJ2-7,TGCGCCAGCAGCACGGACGTTGGGGGCGAGCAGTACTTC,CASSTDVGGEQYF
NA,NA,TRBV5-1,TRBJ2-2,TGCGCCAGCAGCCCTGACAGCCACACCGGGGAGCAGTTTTTT,CASSPDSHTGEQFF
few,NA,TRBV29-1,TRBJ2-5,TGCAGCGTCGGGACCATAAGCGGAGAGACCCAGTACTTC,CSVGTISGETQYF
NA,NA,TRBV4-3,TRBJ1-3,TGCGCCAGCAGCCAAGCGGGGTGGGCTGGAAACACCATATATTTT,CASSQAGWAGNTIYF
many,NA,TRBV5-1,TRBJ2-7,TGCGCCAGCAGCTTGGAGGCTTACTACGAGCAGTACTTC,CASSLEAYYEQYF
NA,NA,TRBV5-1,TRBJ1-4,TGCGCCAGCAGCGTGACTAAGGGGACTAATGAAAAACTGTTTTTT,CASSVTKGTNEKLFF
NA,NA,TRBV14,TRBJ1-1,TGTGCCAGCAGCCTTGAACTGGCGGGGAACACTGAAGCTTTCTTT,CASSLELAGNTEAFF
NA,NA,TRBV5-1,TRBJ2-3,TGCGCCAGCAGCTTTTCTTCCGGGACGTACGCGGATACGCAGTATTTT,CASSFSSGTYADTQYF
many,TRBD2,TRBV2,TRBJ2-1,TGTGCCAGCAGTTACGGGGGGGCACCCTACAATGAGCAGTTCTTC,CASSYGGAPYNEQFF
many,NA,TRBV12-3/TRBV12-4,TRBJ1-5,TGTGCCAGCAGTTTATTGTATAGCAATCAGCCCCAGCATTTT,CASSLLYSNQPQHF
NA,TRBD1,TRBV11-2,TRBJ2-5,TGTGCCAGCAGCGTATGGACAGGGGTCGAGGGAGCGTACTTC,CASSVWTGVEGAYF
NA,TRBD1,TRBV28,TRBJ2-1,TGTGCCAGCAGTACCGGGACAGGGCCCTACAATGAGCAGTTCTTC,CASSTGTGPYNEQFF
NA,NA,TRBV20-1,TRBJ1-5,TGCAGTGCTCGAGGGGTCAAGGGGCAGCCCCAGCATTTT,CSARGVKGQPQHF
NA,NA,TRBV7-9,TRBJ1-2,TGTGCCAGCGCACCACCCGACAGAATTCCCTTC,CASAPPDRIPF
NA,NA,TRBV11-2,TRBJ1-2,TGTGCCAGCAGCTTAGCAGATCCCAGGAATGGCTACACCTTC,CASSLADPRNGYTF
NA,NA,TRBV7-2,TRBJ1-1,TGTGCCAGCAGCTTAGCCACAGGGAACACTGAAGCTTTCTTT,CASSLATGNTEAFF
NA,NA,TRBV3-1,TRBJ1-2,TGTGCCAGCAGCCGGGGAGGGGCTGGCTACACCTTC,CASSRGGAGYTF
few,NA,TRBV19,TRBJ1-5,TGTGCCAGTAGTATAGTGGGCAGGGCGCTCAATCAGCCCCAGCATTTT,CASSIVGRALNQPQHF